Listed below are T cell receptor beta chains from one sample, sequenced in a study of blood T cell repertoires in COVID-19. Using immunoSEQ multiplex PCR, the repertoire was profiled, and TCRdb retains in-frame clones only, with some absent. The sample includes some 180,000 clones, roughly four fifths of them seen just once. The source material was peripheral blood. Receptors originate from a human donor in a cohort sampled during active COVID-19. CDR3s include the opening cysteine and the closing phenylalanine or tryptophan. The D gene is left open where the match is weak. Clone size is not always given. Where it is, it says once, few, many or a class for expanded clones.

TRBV11-2	TRBJ2-1	.	few	CASSFGGESSYNEQFF	TGTGCCAGCAGCTTTGGTGGGGAGAGCTCCTACAATGAGCAGTTCTTC
TRBV27	TRBJ1-2	TRBD1	.	CASSLMGQGSGYTF	TGTGCCAGCAGTTTAATGGGACAGGGGTCCGGCTACACCTTC
TRBV5-1	TRBJ2-7	TRBD1	.	CASSREGQETYEQYF	TGCGCCAGCAGCCGAGAGGGACAGGAGACCTACGAGCAGTACTTC
TRBV19	TRBJ2-2	TRBD1	.	CASSIRDRGIVAGELFF	TGTGCCAGTAGTATCCGGGACAGGGGAATAGTGGCCGGGGAGCTGTTTTTT
TRBV9	TRBJ2-1	.	.	CASSVDRGSYNEQFF	TGTGCCAGCAGCGTAGACCGGGGGTCGTACAATGAGCAGTTCTTC
TRBV4-1	TRBJ2-7	TRBD2	.	CASSQDPTSGGYEQYF	TGCGCCAGCAGCCAAGACCCTACTAGCGGGGGTTACGAGCAGTACTTC
TRBV7-6	TRBJ1-4	TRBD1	.	CASSLNGRGGSEKLFF	TGTGCCAGCAGCTTAAACGGGCGAGGGGGCAGCGAAAAACTGTTTTTT
TRBV7-7	TRBJ2-1	.	.	CASSLELGGRFSYNEQFF	TGTGCTAGCAGCTTAGAGTTAGGGGGAAGGTTCTCCTACAATGAGCAGTTCTTC
TRBV19	TRBJ2-3	TRBD1	.	CASSITGGQTDTQYF	TGTGCCAGTAGTATTACAGGGGGACAGACAGATACGCAGTATTTT
TRBV6-6	TRBJ1-5	.	few	CASSYDRNQPQHF	TGTGCCAGCAGTTACGACAGAAATCAGCCCCAGCATTTT
TRBV18	TRBJ1-2	.	.	CASSPLGGPDGYTF	TGTGCCAGCTCACCACTCGGGGGGCCGGATGGCTACACCTTC
TRBV12-3/TRBV12-4	TRBJ1-3	.	.	CASSLVPGNTIYF	TGTGCCAGCAGTTTAGTTCCGGGAAACACCATATATTTT
TRBV30	TRBJ1-2	.	.	CAWTDGEGNGYTF	TGTGCCTGGACCGACGGGGAAGGGAATGGCTACACCTTC
TRBV25-1	TRBJ1-4	.	.	CASRGAQREKLFF	TGTGCCAGCAGGGGGGCCCAAAGGGAAAAACTGTTTTTT
TRBV7-9	TRBJ2-1	.	.	CASSPGGVKQFF	TGTGCCAGCAGCCCCGGCGGGGTAAAACAGTTCTTC
TRBV12-1	TRBJ2-7	.	.	CASSPGYEQYF	TGTGCCAGCAGCCCCGGGTACGAGCAGTACTTC
TRBV27	TRBJ2-7	TRBD2	.	CASSPGTSAEQYF	TGTGCCAGCAGTCCAGGGACTAGCGCCGAGCAGTACTTC
TRBV6-5	TRBJ2-7	.	.	CASTTQADSSYEQYF	TGTGCCAGCACGACACAGGCAGACTCGTCTTACGAGCAGTACTTC
TRBV6-6	TRBJ2-1	TRBD2	.	CASSYSQRGVYNEQFF	TGTGCCAGCAGTTACTCACAGCGGGGGGTTTACAATGAGCAGTTCTTC
TRBV4-1	TRBJ1-4	TRBD1	.	CASSHKGQGSLREKLFF	TGCGCCAGCAGCCACAAGGGACAGGGCAGTCTGCGGGAAAAACTGTTTTTT
TRBV15	TRBJ2-3	TRBD2	.	CATSRERAGSRGDTQYF	TGTGCCACCAGCAGGGAACGAGCGGGGTCTCGGGGAGATACGCAGTATTTT
TRBV30	TRBJ2-1	.	once	CAWSVVENEQFF	TGTGCCTGGAGTGTAGTAGAGAATGAGCAGTTCTTC
TRBV5-1	TRBJ2-5	TRBD2	.	CASSQTSVGETQYF	TGCGCCAGCAGCCAAACTAGCGTAGGAGAGACCCAGTACTTC
TRBV2	TRBJ1-1	TRBD1	.	CASTLQGRAFF	TGTGCCAGCACCTTACAGGGGAGAGCTTTCTTT
TRBV14	TRBJ1-1	TRBD1	.	CASSRGTDTEAFF	TGTGCCAGCAGCCGGGGGACAGACACTGAAGCTTTCTTT
TRBV5-1	TRBJ2-1	TRBD2	.	CASSLLAGEYNEQFF	TGCGCCAGCAGCTTGTTAGCGGGGGAGTACAATGAGCAGTTCTTC
TRBV12-3/TRBV12-4	TRBJ2-7	TRBD1	once	CASRTGTVYEQYF	TGTGCCAGCAGGACTGGGACAGTCTACGAGCAGTACTTC
TRBV11-3	TRBJ2-5	.	.	CASSHTGRETQYF	TGTGCCAGCAGCCACACAGGGCGAGAGACCCAGTACTTC
TRBV3-1/TRBV3-2	TRBJ2-3	.	.	CASSQDRLARGDTQYF	TGTGCCAGCAGCCAAGATCGACTGGCGCGGGGAGATACGCAGTATTTT
TRBV7-3	TRBJ2-7	.	.	CASTLGGDEQYF	TGTGCCAGCACCCTAGGGGGGGACGAGCAGTACTTC
TRBV6-2/TRBV6-3	TRBJ1-2	.	.	CASSSPTRRGSYGYTF	TGTGCCAGCAGTTCCCCAACTCGGCGGGGTTCCTATGGCTACACCTTC
TRBV5-1	TRBJ2-7	.	.	CASSLAREGYEQYF	TGCGCCAGCAGCTTGGCCAGGGAAGGCTACGAGCAGTACTTC
TRBV6-4	TRBJ2-2	.	.	CASSMDRGNTGELFF	TGTGCCAGCAGTATGGACAGAGGGAACACCGGGGAGCTGTTTTTT
TRBV5-4	TRBJ2-7	.	.	CASSFETPTYEQYF	TGTGCCAGCAGCTTCGAGACACCAACCTACGAGCAGTACTTC
TRBV29-1	TRBJ2-7	TRBD2	.	CSVQGAGAYEQYF	TGCAGTGTCCAGGGAGCGGGGGCCTACGAGCAGTACTTC
TRBV18	TRBJ1-2	.	.	CASSGTGEGYTF	TGTGCCAGCTCAGGAACAGGTGAAGGCTACACCTTC
TRBV7-9	TRBJ1-2	.	few	CASTADTDYGYTF	TGTGCCAGCACCGCGGACACGGACTATGGCTACACCTTC